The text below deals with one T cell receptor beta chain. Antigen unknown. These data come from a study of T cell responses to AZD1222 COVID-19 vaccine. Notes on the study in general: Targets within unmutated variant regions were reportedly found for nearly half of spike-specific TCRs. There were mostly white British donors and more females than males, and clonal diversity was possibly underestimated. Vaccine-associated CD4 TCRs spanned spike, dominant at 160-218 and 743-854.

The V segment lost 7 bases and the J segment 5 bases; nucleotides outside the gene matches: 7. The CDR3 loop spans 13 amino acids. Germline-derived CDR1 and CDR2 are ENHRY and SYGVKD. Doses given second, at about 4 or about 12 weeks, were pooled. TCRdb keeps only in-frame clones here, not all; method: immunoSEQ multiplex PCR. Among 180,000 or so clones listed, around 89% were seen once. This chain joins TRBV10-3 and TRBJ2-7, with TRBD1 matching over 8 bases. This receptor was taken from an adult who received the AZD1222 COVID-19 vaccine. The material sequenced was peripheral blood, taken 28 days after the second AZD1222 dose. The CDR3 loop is CAIKRQGSDEQYF. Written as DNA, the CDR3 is TGTGCCATCAAGAGACAGGGGAGCGACGAGCAGTACTTC.